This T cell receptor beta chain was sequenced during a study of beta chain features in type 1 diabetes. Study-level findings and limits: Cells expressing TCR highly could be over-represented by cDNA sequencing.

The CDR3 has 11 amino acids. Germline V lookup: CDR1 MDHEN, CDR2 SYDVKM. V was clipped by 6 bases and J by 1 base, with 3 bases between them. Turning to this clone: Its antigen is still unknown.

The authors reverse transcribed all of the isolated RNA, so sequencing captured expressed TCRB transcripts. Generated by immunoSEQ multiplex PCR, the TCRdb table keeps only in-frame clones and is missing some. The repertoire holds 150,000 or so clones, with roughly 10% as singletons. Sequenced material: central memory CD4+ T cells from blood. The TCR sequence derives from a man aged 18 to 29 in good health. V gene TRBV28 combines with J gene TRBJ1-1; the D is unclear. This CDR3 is CASRGNTEAFF. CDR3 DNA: TGTGCCAGCAGGGGGAACACTGAAGCTTTCTTT.